This T cell receptor beta chain was retrieved from a study of fetal regulatory T cell absence and autoimmunity. On the study more broadly: Without clinical diabetes, IPEX patients showed exocrine pancreas autoimmunity. General study results and limits: In IPEX syndrome, oligoclonal enrichment was read as supporting prenatal antigen-driven autoimmunity in the pancreas. Pancreas TCRs were oligoclonally enriched versus cord blood, some clones over 80-fold.

TCRdb's copy holds only in-frame clones and misses some; the assay was immunoSEQ multiplex PCR. The sample records 95,000 or so clones, roughly 70% being singletons. The CDR3 covers 13 residues. Germline CDR1 WSHSY, CDR2 SAAADI. Trimming took 8 bases from V and 4 from J; bases not matched to a gene: 8. About this clone: What it binds is not known.

The chain links TRBV10-2 to TRBJ2-7, with 7 nucleotides matching TRBD1. Sequences were obtained from pancreas tissue. This receptor was obtained from a male donor with IPEX syndrome. CDR3 protein: CASFPSGGYEQYF. CDR3 bases: TGCGCCAGCTTTCCGTCAGGGGGATACGAGCAGTACTTC.